The 18 T cell receptor beta chains below come from one sample, sequenced in a study of shared clonotypes between healthy human individuals. The assay was immunoSEQ multiplex PCR, and TCRdb's table has in-frame clones only and misses some. The data show some 1.5 million clones, 95% to 99% seen once. Sequencing was carried out using naive CD4+ T cells sorted from blood. Subset of the sample: CD45RA+ positively selected. These receptors came from a man aged 25 to 40 in good health.

The rearrangement joins TRBV6-4 to TRBJ2-2; 7 bases agree with TRBD1. Germline trimming cut 6 bases from V and 6 bases from J; bases unmatched to any gene: 10. CDR1 and CDR2 (germline): MRHNA, SNTAGT. The CDR3 is made up of 15 amino acids. This CDR3 is CASREGGAVAGELFF. The CDR3 DNA follows: TGTGCCAGCAGAGAAGGGGGCGCGGTCGCCGGGGAGCTGTTTTTT.

This chain uses TRBV27 with TRBJ1-5, with D possibly TRBD1 on 6 matching bases. The length of the CDR3 is 18 residues. V was shortened by 6 bases and J by 2 bases, with 23 bases between the two germline ends. Germline-derived CDR1 and CDR2 are MNHEY and SMNVEV (reference sequence). The CDR3 DNA sequence: TGTGCCAGCAGCCCCCAGGCAGGGGTGGTGTTTGGCAATCAGCCCCAGCATTTT. Residues: CASSPQAGVVFGNQPQHF.

The rearrangement uses TRBV2 and TRBJ2-1; 9 bases are shared with TRBD2. Germline CDR1 is SNHLY and CDR2 is FYNNEI. The CDR3 length is 14 residues. V trimming: 4 bases; J trimming: 9 bases; junction bases outside the gene matches: 7. CDR3: CASSGSSGISEQFF. DNA of the CDR3: TGTGCCAGCAGTGGCTCTAGCGGGATCTCTGAGCAGTTCTTC.

The chain couples TRBV10-3 to TRBJ1-4; D is perhaps TRBD1 (5 bases). This CDR3 is 13 amino acids long. Germline CDR1 is ENHRY and CDR2 is SYGVKD. The germline V and J ends were trimmed by 4 bases and 5 bases, with 8 bases remaining between them. In DNA, the CDR3 is TGTGCCATCAGTGGACAGATAAATGAAAAACTGTTTTTT. Amino acid sequence: CAISGQINEKLFF.

The CDR3: CASSIGALDEQYF. DNA for the CDR3: TGTGCCAGTAGTATTGGGGCACTAGACGAGCAGTACTTC. The genes are TRBV19 and TRBJ2-7, with D tentatively TRBD1 or TRBD2 (5 bases each). Germline CDR1 reads LNHDA; CDR2 reads SQIVND (reference sequence). V was trimmed by 3 bases and J by 5 bases, leaving 11 bases between them. The CDR3 sequence is 13 residues long. The full variable domain, completed using reference TRBV19 and TRBJ2-7, is DGGITQSPKYLFRKEGQNVTLSCEQNLNHDAMYWYRQDPGQGLRLIYYSQIVNDFQKGDIAEGYSVSREKKESFPLTVTSAQKNPTAFYLCASSIGALDEQYFGPGTRLTVT.

The gene calls are TRBV5-6 and TRBJ1-1; 8 nucleotides align to TRBD1. The CDR3 contains 15 residues. The germline V gene has CDR1 SGHDT and CDR2 YYEEEE. V dropped 3 bases and J dropped 1; count of bases not matched to a gene: 5. CDR3 sequence (DNA): TGTGCCAGCAGCTCGACGACAGGGGCGAACACTGAAGCTTTCTTT. Its protein is CASSSTTGANTEAFF.

The chain joins TRBV4-2 to TRBJ1-5, with TRBD1 matching 8 bases. The J segment lost 4 bases and the V segment lost 1 base, leaving 9 bases of the junction unmatched. The germline V gene encodes CDR1 LGHNA and CDR2 YNFKEQ. This CDR3 has 17 residues. CDR3 coding DNA: TGTGCCAGCAGCCAAGGGATCGACAGGGGTGGTAATCAGCCCCAGCATTTT. This codes for CASSQGIDRGGNQPQHF.

This clone appeared once. The chain combines TRBV19 with TRBJ1-5; D might be TRBD1 (5 bases). Germline V gene data show CDR1 as LNHDA and CDR2 as SQIVND (reference sequence). V lost 7 bases and J lost 0, with 19 bases in between. The CDR3 runs to 17 residues. In DNA, the CDR3 is TGTGCCAGTATCCCGGGGGTAGGGGTGAATAGCAATCAGCCCCAGCATTTT. It encodes CASIPGVGVNSNQPQHF.

This chain uses TRBV11-2 with TRBJ2-2, with D uncertain. The V end lost 5 bases, the J end lost 6 bases, and 22 bases lay between the germline ends. Germline CDR1 and CDR2: SGHAT and FQNNGV. The CDR3 has 17 residues. The CDR3 is CASSTRSSRPIPGELFF. CDR3 coding DNA: TGTGCCAGCAGCACACGATCTTCAAGGCCCATCCCCGGGGAGCTGTTTTTT.

The rearrangement joins TRBV4-1 to TRBJ2-7; TRBD2 matches at 12 bases. The CDR3 is 19 amino acids. The germline V gene encodes CDR1 MGHRA and CDR2 YSYEKL. Trimming cost V 0 bases and J 2 bases; bases outside gene matches: 11. CDR3 region: CASSQDALAGGVHPYEQYF. CDR3 sequence (DNA): TGCGCCAGCAGCCAAGATGCCCTAGCGGGAGGGGTCCATCCCTACGAGCAGTACTTC.

The CDR3 spells CASSDGGRSGETQYF. CDR3 bases: TGTGCCAGCAGTGATGGTGGGAGAAGCGGAGAGACCCAGTACTTC. This sequence joins TRBV2 and TRBJ2-5; tentative D call: TRBD2 (5 bases). The ends were cut back, 3 bases at V and 4 bases at J, with 15 bases in the middle. The length of the CDR3 is 15 residues. The germline V gene has CDR1 SNHLY and CDR2 FYNNEI.

The J gene is TRBJ2-1, the V gene TRBV15, with D possibly called TRBD1 or TRBD2 (6 bases each). Germline V gene sequence: CDR1 LNHNV, CDR2 YYDKDF (reference sequence). The CDR3 loop spans 17 amino acids. The V gene lost 1 base and the J gene lost 7 bases, with 20 bases spanning the gap. The CDR3 bases are TGTGCCACCAGCAGAGCCGTTGGTTGGGGGGCGCGGAATGAGCAGTTCTTC. This gives the protein CATSRAVGWGARNEQFF.

The J gene is TRBJ2-7, the V gene TRBV9, with D possibly being TRBD2 (6 bases). Germline loops: CDR1 SGDLS, CDR2 YYNGEE. The length of the CDR3 is 16 residues. Trimming removed 0 bases from V and 6 bases from J, with 19 bases in between. CDR3 in amino acids: CASSVDGRGIRLEQYF. DNA for the CDR3: TGTGCCAGCAGCGTAGACGGCCGCGGGATTCGGCTCGAGCAGTACTTC.

This clone has a single count. The chain carries TRBV27 and TRBJ2-3; D not certain. Trimming removed 6 bases from V and 4 bases from J, with 11 bases in between. This CDR3 is built from 13 residues. Germline-derived CDR1 and CDR2 are MNHEY and SMNVEV (reference sequence). CDR3 sequence reads: CASSLERSDTQYF. The CDR3 DNA follows: TGTGCCAGCAGCCTCGAGCGCTCAGATACGCAGTATTTT.

This chain connects TRBV11-2 to TRBJ2-7; 12 bases fit TRBD2. CDR3 size: 15 residues. Trimming removed 5 bases from V and 3 bases from J; junction bases left unmatched: 5. Germline V gene data show CDR1 as SGHAT and CDR2 as FQNNGV. CDR3 protein: CASSQGLAGIYEQYF. The CDR3 coding sequence is TGTGCCAGCAGCCAAGGACTAGCGGGAATCTACGAGCAGTACTTC.

This clone has just a few counts. V and J are TRBV9 and TRBJ1-4; no definite D call. The CDR3 contains 14 residues. Germline V gene lookup returns CDR1 SGDLS and CDR2 YYNGEE. V lost 0 bases and J 3 bases, leaving 6 bases between the germline ends. In nucleotides, the CDR3 is TGTGCCAGCAGCGTAGATCCGGCTAATGAAAAACTGTTTTTT. Translation: CASSVDPANEKLFF. The full variable domain, with the rest looked up from reference TRBV9 and TRBJ1-4, is DSGVTQTPKHLITATGQRVTLRCSPRSGDLSVYWYQQSLDQGLQFLIQYYNGEERAKGNILERFSAQQFPDLHSELNLSSLELGDSALYFCASSVDPANEKLFFGSGTQLSVL.

The rearrangement joins TRBV15 to TRBJ1-4; D might be TRBD1 (6 bases). The germline CDR1 and CDR2 sequences are LNHNV and YYDKDF (reference sequence). Trimming shortened V by 3 bases and J by 5 bases, and 13 bases separated the two germline ends. The CDR3 has 15 residues. The CDR3 spells CATSRITGPNEKLFF. The CDR3 nucleotides read TGTGCCACCAGCAGGATAACAGGGCCCAATGAAAAACTGTTTTTT.

J is TRBJ2-7 and V is TRBV18, with 8 bases identical to TRBD2. V lost 5 bases to trimming and J lost 0 bases; unmatched junction nucleotides: 6. The germline CDR1 and CDR2 sequences are KGHSH and LQKENI. The CDR3 runs 15 residues. The CDR3 bases are TGTGCCAGCTCAGAAGGACTAGCAGACTCCTACGAGCAGTACTTC. Translation: CASSEGLADSYEQYF.